A selection of T cell receptor beta chains follows, all from one sample in a study of identical twins. TCRdb passed the 5' RACE reads through MiXCR, listing each CDR3 protein once. The sample lists fewer than 650,000 distinct CDR3 sequences, 7.5% to 10% occurring once. A further study also used this sample, focusing on yellow fever vaccine responses in identical twins.

The material sequenced was PBMCs. The receptors shown here come from a woman aged 18-29 years in good health. Each CDR3 is given with its conserved first and last residue. Fields, in order: V gene, J gene, CDR3 protein.

V gene: TRBV20-1; J gene: TRBJ2-1; CDR3 protein: CSATLITGYEQFF
V gene: TRBV21-1; J gene: TRBJ2-1; CDR3 protein: CASSKGGRGRTSGRADYNEQFF
V gene: TRBV13; J gene: TRBJ1-2; CDR3 protein: CASSTINRESYGYTF
V gene: TRBV5-1; J gene: TRBJ2-4; CDR3 protein: CASSLDPGLEPIQYF
V gene: TRBV6-1; J gene: TRBJ2-3; CDR3 protein: CASTRLWRSTDTQYF
V gene: TRBV7-8; J gene: TRBJ2-7; CDR3 protein: CASSPSTSGSPAEEQYF
V gene: TRBV18; J gene: TRBJ2-7; CDR3 protein: CASSRGTEGRVYEQYF
V gene: TRBV9; J gene: TRBJ2-2; CDR3 protein: CASSVGLPDRALTGELFF
V gene: TRBV11-1; J gene: TRBJ2-2; CDR3 protein: CASSFFGRATNTGELFF
V gene: TRBV28; J gene: TRBJ2-7; CDR3 protein: CASSLLTSGGLTYEQYF
V gene: TRBV5-6; J gene: TRBJ1-6; CDR3 protein: CASSLDTESPLHF
V gene: TRBV12-3/TRBV12-4; J gene: TRBJ2-5; CDR3 protein: CASSFGGQETQYF
V gene: TRBV28; J gene: TRBJ2-2; CDR3 protein: CARGKEGQGPNTGELFF
V gene: TRBV6-2/TRBV6-3; J gene: TRBJ1-4; CDR3 protein: CASSYDRTTSSNEKLFF
V gene: TRBV12-3/TRBV12-4; J gene: TRBJ2-7; CDR3 protein: CASTDSFSYEQYF
V gene: TRBV5-1; J gene: TRBJ2-6; CDR3 protein: CASSRGTGGTGANVLTF
V gene: TRBV12-3/TRBV12-4; J gene: TRBJ1-4; CDR3 protein: CASTFSGLTGKLFF
V gene: TRBV7-8; J gene: TRBJ2-2; CDR3 protein: CASSRYGLAGGLVNTGELFF
V gene: TRBV11-2; J gene: TRBJ2-7; CDR3 protein: CASRRRSYEQYF
V gene: TRBV5-5; J gene: TRBJ1-5; CDR3 protein: CASSGSGEFTRQPQHF
V gene: TRBV14; J gene: TRBJ2-7; CDR3 protein: CASSHMDTYEQYF
V gene: TRBV5-5; J gene: TRBJ2-3; CDR3 protein: CASSSTGGRSDTQYF
V gene: TRBV15; J gene: TRBJ2-2; CDR3 protein: CATSRQTGANTGELFF
V gene: TRBV7-9; J gene: TRBJ2-5; CDR3 protein: CASSRPAGETRYF
V gene: TRBV25-1; J gene: TRBJ2-3; CDR3 protein: CASSERQVLSTDTQYF
V gene: TRBV7-9; J gene: TRBJ2-1; CDR3 protein: CASSWTVGEQFF
V gene: TRBV30; J gene: TRBJ2-4; CDR3 protein: CAWSREGANIQYF
V gene: TRBV2; J gene: TRBJ2-1; CDR3 protein: CASSDRIVYNEQFF
V gene: TRBV5-5; J gene: TRBJ2-1; CDR3 protein: CASLRDPNNEQFF
V gene: TRBV10-3; J gene: TRBJ2-4; CDR3 protein: CAISESTSGGAGNIQYF
V gene: TRBV9; J gene: TRBJ2-3; CDR3 protein: CASSLPRTEVTDTQYF
V gene: TRBV12-3/TRBV12-4; J gene: TRBJ1-1; CDR3 protein: CASSPLAPGNTEAFF
V gene: TRBV18; J gene: TRBJ2-6; CDR3 protein: CASSRDQQGSVGANVLTF
V gene: TRBV25-1; J gene: TRBJ1-6; CDR3 protein: CASMSSYNSPLHF
V gene: TRBV9; J gene: TRBJ2-1; CDR3 protein: CASSVSGTSGRSSYNEQFF
V gene: TRBV5-1; J gene: TRBJ1-1; CDR3 protein: CASSWFLGDTEAFF
V gene: TRBV27; J gene: TRBJ2-7; CDR3 protein: CASSFRRDYYEQYF
V gene: TRBV10-3; J gene: TRBJ2-7; CDR3 protein: CAISESTEHYEQYF
V gene: TRBV29-1; J gene: TRBJ2-5; CDR3 protein: CSVEGRWETQYF
V gene: TRBV4-3; J gene: TRBJ2-1; CDR3 protein: CASSQSSGRVYNEQFF
V gene: TRBV7-6; J gene: TRBJ2-6; CDR3 protein: CASSAVNPGSGANVLTF
V gene: TRBV6-2/TRBV6-3; J gene: TRBJ2-1; CDR3 protein: CASSYRGQGNEQFF